The sample holds many counts of the clone carrying this T cell receptor (beta chain). The CDR3 runs to 22 residues. Per the germline V gene, CDR1 is SGHRS and CDR2 is YFSETQ. V was cut by 4 bases and J by 0 bases, with 32 bases left in between. The data stem from a study of T-cell reconstitution after alpha-beta-depleted transplantation in children. Unique molecular identifiers tagged the TCRbeta library. Using its own MiXCR run on the PCR reads, TCRdb lists one record per CDR3 protein. This sample has 330,000 or so distinct CDR3 sequences, with around 9.1% found just once. The TCR comes from a boy under two years old with acute myeloid leukemia, due to receive a stem cell transplant. The source material was PBMCs, sampled before TCRalphabeta/CD19-depleted stem cell transplant. The rearrangement uses TRBV5-1 and TRBJ2-1; D uncertain. The CDR3 nucleotides read TGCGCCAGCAGCCCACCATGGGGTACGGCTAGTTCAGTTTTCAGCTCCTACAATGAGCAGTTCTTC. Translated, it gives CASSPPWGTASSVFSSYNEQFF.